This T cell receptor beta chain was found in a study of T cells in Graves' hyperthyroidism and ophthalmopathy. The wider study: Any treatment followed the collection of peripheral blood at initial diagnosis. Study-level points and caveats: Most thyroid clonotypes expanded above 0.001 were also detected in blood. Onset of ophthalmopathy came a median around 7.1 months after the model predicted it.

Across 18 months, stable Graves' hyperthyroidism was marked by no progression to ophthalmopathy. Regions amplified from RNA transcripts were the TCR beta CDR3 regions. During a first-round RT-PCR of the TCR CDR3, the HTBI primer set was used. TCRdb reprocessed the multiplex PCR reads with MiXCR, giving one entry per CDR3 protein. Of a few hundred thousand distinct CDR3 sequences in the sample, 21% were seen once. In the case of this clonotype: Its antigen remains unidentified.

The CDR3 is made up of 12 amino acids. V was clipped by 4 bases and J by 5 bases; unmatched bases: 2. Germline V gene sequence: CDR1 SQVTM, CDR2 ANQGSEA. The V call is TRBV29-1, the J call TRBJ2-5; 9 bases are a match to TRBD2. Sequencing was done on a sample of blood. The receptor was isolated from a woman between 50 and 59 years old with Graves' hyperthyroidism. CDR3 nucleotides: TGCAGCGTTGCAGCGGGGGGTGAGACCCAGTACTTC. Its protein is CSVAAGGETQYF.